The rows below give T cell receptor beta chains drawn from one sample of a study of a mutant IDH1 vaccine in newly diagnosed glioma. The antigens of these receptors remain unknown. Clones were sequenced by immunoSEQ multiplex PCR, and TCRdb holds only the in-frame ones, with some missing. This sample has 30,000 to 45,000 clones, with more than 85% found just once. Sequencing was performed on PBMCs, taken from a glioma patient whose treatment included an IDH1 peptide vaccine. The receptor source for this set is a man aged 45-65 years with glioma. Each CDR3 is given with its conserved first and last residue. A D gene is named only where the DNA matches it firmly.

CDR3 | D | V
CASSGNGRPYEQYF | - | TRBV10-1
CASSTGRREAFF | - | TRBV19
CASRTGLAGASEQYF | TRBD2 | TRBV2
CASSHSGTNTGELFF | - | TRBV5-1
CASSRTGNTIYF | - | TRBV6-1
CASSLGTAAQNTEAFF | TRBD1 | TRBV5-1
CATVGGVGQPQHF | - | TRBV19
CASSYRALQNEKLFF | - | TRBV6-7
CASSLGYTGGNTIYF | - | TRBV5-8
CASSGGQKIYGYTF | TRBD1 | TRBV19
CSASLVGELFF | - | TRBV20-1
CAWSLSHTEAFF | - | TRBV30
CATSRDHGAGGLNQPQHF | - | TRBV15
CASSQDLMGPLLENTGELFF | - | TRBV14
CAISESREGNYGYTF | - | TRBV10-3
CASSHELGFTNTQYF | - | TRBV4-3